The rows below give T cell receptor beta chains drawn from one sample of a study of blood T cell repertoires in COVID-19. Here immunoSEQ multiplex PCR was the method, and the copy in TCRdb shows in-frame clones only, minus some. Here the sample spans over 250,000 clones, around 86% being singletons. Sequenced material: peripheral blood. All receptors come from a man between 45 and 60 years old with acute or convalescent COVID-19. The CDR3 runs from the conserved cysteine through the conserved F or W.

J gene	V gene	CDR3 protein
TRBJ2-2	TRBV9	CASSVSTSTGELFF
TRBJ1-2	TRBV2	CASSEGALNYGYTF
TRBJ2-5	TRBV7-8	CASSLWIGETQYF
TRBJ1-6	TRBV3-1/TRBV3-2	CASSQGTARNSPLHF
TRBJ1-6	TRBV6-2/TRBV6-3	CASSYSGQGISPLHF
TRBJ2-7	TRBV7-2	CASSFGTGAEQYF
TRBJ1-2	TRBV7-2	CASSLGTMNSYTF
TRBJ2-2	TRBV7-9	CASSLGQGFPGELFF
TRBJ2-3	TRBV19	CASSIDFGDTQYF
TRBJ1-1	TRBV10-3	CAIRSRDTEAFF
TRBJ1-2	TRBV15	CATSRGTGGGYTF
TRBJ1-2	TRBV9	CASSVGSPGGGYTF
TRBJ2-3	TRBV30	CAWSVSVSTPDTQYF
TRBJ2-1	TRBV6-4	CASSDERGQPYNEQFF
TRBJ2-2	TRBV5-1	CASSLREGGTGELFF
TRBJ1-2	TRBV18	CASSPSIGQGLNYGYTF
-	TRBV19	CASSIRGQETQYF
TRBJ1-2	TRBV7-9	CASSLGLRDPYGYTF
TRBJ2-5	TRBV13	CASSLLLEAGTSGGKETQYF
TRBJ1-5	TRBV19	CASKGVSNQPQHF
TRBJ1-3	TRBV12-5	CASGLVSDREHFSGNTIYF
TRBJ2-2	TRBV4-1	CASSPRGPGELFF
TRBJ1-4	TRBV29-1	CSVVGGVDEKLFF
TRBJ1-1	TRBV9	CASSARGGRPMNTEAFF
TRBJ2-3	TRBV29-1	CSVGVGTRGTQYF
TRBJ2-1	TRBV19	CASSWGQGGYNEQFF
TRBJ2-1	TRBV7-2	CASSLWGVTGNNEQFF
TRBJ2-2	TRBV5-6	CASSLDSLGELFF
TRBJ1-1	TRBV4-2	CASSQDSKRNSNTEAFF
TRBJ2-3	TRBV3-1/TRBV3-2	CASSQERTGGRRTDTQYF
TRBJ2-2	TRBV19	CASLADRYTGELFF
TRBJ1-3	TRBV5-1	CASSHTAGNTIYF
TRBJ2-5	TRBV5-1	CASSWGGGARETQYF
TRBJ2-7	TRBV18	CASSPPIGRIAIGEQYF
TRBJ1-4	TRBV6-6	CASVSGGNEKLFF
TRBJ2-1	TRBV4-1	CASSQEVGLAYNEQFF
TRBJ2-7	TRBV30	CAWSELRDRAYEQYF
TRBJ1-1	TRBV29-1	CSVDRSGVNTEAFF
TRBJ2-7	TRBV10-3	CASQGSGDEQYF
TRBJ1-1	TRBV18	CASSPDSLNTEAFF
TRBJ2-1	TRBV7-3	CASSSALSGDYNEQFF
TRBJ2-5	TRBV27	CASSLSISAEETQYF
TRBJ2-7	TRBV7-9	CASSSGQQKGSSYEQYF
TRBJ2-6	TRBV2	CASSGLQIASGANVLTF
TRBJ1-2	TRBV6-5	CASSYSGQVYGYTF
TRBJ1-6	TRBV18	CASSPPGQGGSPLHF
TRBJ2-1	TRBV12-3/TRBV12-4	CASGRTSDNEQFF
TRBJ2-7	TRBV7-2	CASSSGTSGVYEQYF
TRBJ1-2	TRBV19	CASRRDRSPTGYTF
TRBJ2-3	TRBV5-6	CASSLSGGVTDTQYF
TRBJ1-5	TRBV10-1	CASSWGVGNQPQHF